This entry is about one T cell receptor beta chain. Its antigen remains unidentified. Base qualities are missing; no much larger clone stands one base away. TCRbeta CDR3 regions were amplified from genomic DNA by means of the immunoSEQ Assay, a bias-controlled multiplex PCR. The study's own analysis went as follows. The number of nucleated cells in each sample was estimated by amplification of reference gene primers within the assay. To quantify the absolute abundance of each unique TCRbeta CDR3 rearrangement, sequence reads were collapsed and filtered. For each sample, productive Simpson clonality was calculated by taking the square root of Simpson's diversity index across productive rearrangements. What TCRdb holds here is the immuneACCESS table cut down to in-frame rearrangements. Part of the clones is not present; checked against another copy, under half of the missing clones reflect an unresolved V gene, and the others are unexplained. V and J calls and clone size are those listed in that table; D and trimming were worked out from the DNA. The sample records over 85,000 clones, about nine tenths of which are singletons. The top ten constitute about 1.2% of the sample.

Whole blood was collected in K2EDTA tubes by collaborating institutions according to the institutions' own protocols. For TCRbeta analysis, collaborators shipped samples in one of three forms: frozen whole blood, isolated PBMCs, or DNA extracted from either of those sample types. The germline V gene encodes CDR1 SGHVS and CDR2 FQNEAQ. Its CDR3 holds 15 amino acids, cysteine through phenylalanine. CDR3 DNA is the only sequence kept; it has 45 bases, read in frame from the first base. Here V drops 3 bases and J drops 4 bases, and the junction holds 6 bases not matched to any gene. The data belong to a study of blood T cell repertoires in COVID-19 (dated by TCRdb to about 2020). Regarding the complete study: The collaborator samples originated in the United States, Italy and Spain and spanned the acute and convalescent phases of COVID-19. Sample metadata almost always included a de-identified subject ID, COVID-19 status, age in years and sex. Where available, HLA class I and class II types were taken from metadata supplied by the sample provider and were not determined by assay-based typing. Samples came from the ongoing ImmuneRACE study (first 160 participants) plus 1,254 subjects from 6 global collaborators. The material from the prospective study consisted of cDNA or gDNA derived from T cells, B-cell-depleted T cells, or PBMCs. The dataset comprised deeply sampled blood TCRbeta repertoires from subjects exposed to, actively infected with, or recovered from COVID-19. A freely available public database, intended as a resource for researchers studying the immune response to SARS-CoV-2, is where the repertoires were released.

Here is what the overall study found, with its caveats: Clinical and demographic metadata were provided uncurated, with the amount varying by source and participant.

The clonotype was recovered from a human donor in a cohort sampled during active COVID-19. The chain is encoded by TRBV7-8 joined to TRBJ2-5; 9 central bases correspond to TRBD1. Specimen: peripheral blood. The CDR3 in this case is CASSLGQGRGETQYF. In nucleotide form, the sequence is TGTGCCAGCAGCTTGGGACAGGGAAGGGGAGAGACCCAGTACTTC.